This T cell receptor (beta chain) was sequenced for a study of Graves' ophthalmopathy and Graves' hyperthyroidism. Regarding the study as a whole: Detection in blood was also observed for most expanded thyroid clonotypes above 0.001 frequency.

This clonotype was picked up many times. The antigen is not known. The CDR3 is made up of 14 amino acids. Trimming left V 2 bases short and J 6 bases short, with 9 bases between. Germline assignment: CDR1 SGHNT and CDR2 YYREEE (reference sequence). Patients were diagnosed from clinical symptoms, serum thyroxine, TRAb, thyroid ultrasound and orbital computed tomography. The authors amplified TCR beta CDR3 regions, and they did so from RNA transcripts for repertoire sequencing. In the first round, RT-PCR was carried out with HTBI primers, and a multiplex PCR formed the second round. Each CDR3 protein is one row after TCRdb ran MiXCR on the multiplex PCR reads. The data hold 500,000 to 800,000 distinct CDR3 sequences, with roughly 39% observed a single time.

The receptor was isolated from an adult man with Graves' ophthalmopathy. The source material was peripheral blood. The genes are TRBV5-4 and TRBJ1-6; perhaps TRBD1 as D (5 bases). This CDR3 reads CASSFRETNSPLHF. Written as DNA, the CDR3 is TGTGCCAGCAGCTTCAGGGAAACTAATTCACCCCTCCACTTT.